This TCR beta chain was captured by sequencing in a study of blood T cell repertoires in COVID-19 (TCRdb year 2020). Broadly, across the study: The collaborator samples originated in the United States, Italy and Spain and spanned the acute and convalescent phases of COVID-19. Where available, HLA class I and class II types were obtained from metadata supplied by the sample provider rather than from assay-based typing. Deeply sampled blood TCRbeta repertoires from subjects exposed to, actively infected with, or recovered from COVID-19 were included in the dataset. Samples were obtained from the ongoing ImmuneRACE study (first 160 participants) and from 950 to 1,500 subjects provided by 6 global collaborators. The material from the prospective study consisted of cDNA or gDNA derived from T cells, B-cell-depleted T cells, or PBMCs. The repertoires were released in a freely available public database meant as a resource for research on the immune response to SARS-CoV-2. A de-identified subject ID, COVID-19 status, age in years and sex were almost always included in the sample metadata.

Unmatched junction bases come to 1, with V trimmed by 2 bases and J by 3 bases. CDR1 KGHSH and CDR2 LQKENI are derived from the germline V gene. The CDR3 sequence holds 13 residues, the cysteine and phenylalanine included. Solely the CDR3 DNA is kept, with 39 bases framed from the first base. Collaborating institutions collected whole blood in K2EDTA tubes following their own protocols. Collaborator samples were shipped for TCRbeta analysis as frozen whole blood, isolated PBMCs, or DNA extracted from either sample type. Regarding this clone: It has no known antigen specificity. No much larger clonotype is one base removed from it; base qualities were not supplied.

TCRbeta CDR3 regions were amplified from genomic DNA by means of the immunoSEQ Assay, a bias-controlled multiplex PCR. The paper's processing steps were these. The number of nucleated cells in each sample was estimated by amplification of reference gene primers within the assay. To quantify the absolute abundance of each unique TCRbeta CDR3 rearrangement, sequence reads were collapsed and filtered. For each sample, productive Simpson clonality was calculated as the square root of Simpson's diversity index over productive rearrangements. The clones in this table, taken by TCRdb from immuneACCESS, are in-frame only. Not every clone is retained; where verified, under half of the shortfall comes from an unresolved V gene, and the cause of the rest is unknown. For V, J and clone size, that table is used; D and trimming come from the DNA. This sample is represented by around 70,000 clones; 70% to 90% of them were singletons. 1.5% to 2% of the sample belongs to the ten largest clones.

Broader findings and caveats from the paper: Clinical and demographic metadata were provided uncurated, with the amount varying by source and participant.

Sequencing was done on a sample of peripheral blood. The TCR comes from a woman of 80 years or more with active or convalescent COVID-19. The rearranged chain carries TRBV18 and TRBJ2-7, with 7 bases aligning to TRBD1. The nucleotides read TGTGCCAGCTCACCAAGGGACAGCTACGAGCAGTACTTC. It is translated as CASSPRDSYEQYF. Here the CDR3 is joined to the reference TRBV18 and TRBJ2-7 genes, and the full variable domain is: NAGVMQNPRHLVRRRGQEARLRCSPMKGHSHVYWYRQLPEEGLKFMVYLQKENIIDESGMPKERFSAEFPKEGPSILRIQQVVRGDSAAYFCASSPRDSYEQYFGPGTRLTVT.